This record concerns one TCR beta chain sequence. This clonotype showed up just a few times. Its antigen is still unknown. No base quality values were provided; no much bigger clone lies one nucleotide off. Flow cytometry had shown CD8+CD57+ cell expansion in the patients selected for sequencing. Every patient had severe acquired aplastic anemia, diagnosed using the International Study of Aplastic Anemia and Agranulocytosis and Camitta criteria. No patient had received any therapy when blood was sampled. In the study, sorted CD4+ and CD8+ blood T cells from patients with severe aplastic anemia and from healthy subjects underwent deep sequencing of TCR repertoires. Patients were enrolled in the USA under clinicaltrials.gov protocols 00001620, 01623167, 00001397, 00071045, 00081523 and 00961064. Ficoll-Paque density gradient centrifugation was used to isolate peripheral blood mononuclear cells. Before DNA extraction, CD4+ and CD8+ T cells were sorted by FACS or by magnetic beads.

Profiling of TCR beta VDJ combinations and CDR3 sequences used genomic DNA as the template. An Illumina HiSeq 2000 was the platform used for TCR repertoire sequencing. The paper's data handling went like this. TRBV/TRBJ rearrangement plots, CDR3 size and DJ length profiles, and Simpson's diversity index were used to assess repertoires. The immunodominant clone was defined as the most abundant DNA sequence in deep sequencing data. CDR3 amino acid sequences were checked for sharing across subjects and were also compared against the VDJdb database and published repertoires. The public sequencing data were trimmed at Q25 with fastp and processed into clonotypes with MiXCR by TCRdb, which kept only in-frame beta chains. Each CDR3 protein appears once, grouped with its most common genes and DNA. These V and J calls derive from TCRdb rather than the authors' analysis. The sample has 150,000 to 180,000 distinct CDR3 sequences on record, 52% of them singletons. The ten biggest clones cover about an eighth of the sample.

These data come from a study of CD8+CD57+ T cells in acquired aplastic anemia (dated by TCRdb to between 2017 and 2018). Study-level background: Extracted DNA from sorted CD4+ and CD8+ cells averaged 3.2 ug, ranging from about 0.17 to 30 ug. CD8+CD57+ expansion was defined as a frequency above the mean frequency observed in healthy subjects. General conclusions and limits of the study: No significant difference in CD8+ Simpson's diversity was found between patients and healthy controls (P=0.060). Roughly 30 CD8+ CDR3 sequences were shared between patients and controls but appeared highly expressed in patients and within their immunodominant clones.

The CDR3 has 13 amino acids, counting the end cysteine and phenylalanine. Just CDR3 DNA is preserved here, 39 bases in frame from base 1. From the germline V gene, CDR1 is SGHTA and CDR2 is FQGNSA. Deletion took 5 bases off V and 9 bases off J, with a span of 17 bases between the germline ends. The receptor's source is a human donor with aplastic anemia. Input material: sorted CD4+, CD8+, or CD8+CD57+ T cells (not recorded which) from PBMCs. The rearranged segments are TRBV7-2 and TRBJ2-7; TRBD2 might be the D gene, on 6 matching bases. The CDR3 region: CASSRDSQGVQYF. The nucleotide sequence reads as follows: TGTGCCAGCAGCCGGGACTCGCAGGGCGTGCAGTACTTC.